These T cell receptor beta chains were read from a single sample in a study of blood T cell repertoires in COVID-19. Assay used: immunoSEQ multiplex PCR; TCRdb lists only in-frame clones, some missing. The sample has 130,000 to 150,000 clones, more than 70% seen once. The sample comprised peripheral blood. The receptors were gathered from a man aged 45-60 years with active or convalescent COVID-19. Each CDR3 is given with its conserved first and last residue.

>16|TRBV4-1
CASGLGQGVGTGELFF
>16|TRBV11-2
CASSFGTVRTSPEQYF
>16|TRBV28
CASSSAGTGVRAEAFF
>14|TRBV5-6
CASSLAVGSLEQYF
>17|TRBV5-8
CASSLGWGGGSNQPQHF
>13|TRBV5-4
CASSPDRDQPQHF
>16|TRBV3-1/TRBV3-2
CASSQGRGNSYNEQFF
>14|TRBV7-3
CASSLSNSGNTIYF
>14|TRBV28
CASSFLRTNQPQHF
>18|TRBV4-2
CASSQGLAGLSSYNEQFF
>15|TRBV6-5
CASSYSGIAITEAFF
>16|TRBV9
CASSVGSSSYNSPLHF
>14|TRBV27
CASSFDRGRAEAFF
>16|TRBV19
CASSKRTGPPPYEQYF
>15|TRBV5-8
CASRFLGLPTDTQYF
>15|TRBV5-1
CASSLMGTGTYEQYF
>15|TRBV7-3
CASSQSGTWSSPLHF
>15|TRBV5-5
CASSWGTGGRETQYF
>15|TRBV5-1
CASSPHSGSRNEQFF
>15|TRBV18
CASSPPGNKNTEAFF
>15|TRBV29-1
CSVEDDRVVGYEQYF
>15|TRBV6-5
CASSTDQGNGNTIYF
>16|TRBV15
CATSRETSGSRHEQFF
>14|TRBV18
CASSPQGAGNTIYF
>14|TRBV6-5
CASRRQRLGETQYF
>13|TRBV29-1
CSVRMRELNIQYF
>13|TRBV2
CASAQGSSYGYTF
>15|TRBV5-5
CASRPETGGAYIQYF
>15|TRBV18
CASSPGQVRTGELFF
>17|TRBV18
CASSPPRGNTYGYEQYF
>15|TRBV19
CASSIASQGDYGYTF
>13|TRBV18
CASSPLGRDEQYF
>10|TRBV20-1
CSAKQETQYF
>16|TRBV10-3
CAISESDRSASYEQYF
>15|TRBV11-1
CASSLGNRGANEQFF
>13|TRBV6-5
CASRDTSTDTQYF
>14|TRBV28
CATSPGTGEYEQYF
>18|TRBV5-1
CASSLQLWRGGAGGEQYF
>14|TRBV2
CASTAQGTGNTIYF
>15|TRBV6-2/TRBV6-3
CASSDPGGPTKEQYF
>15|TRBV5-1
CASSLIGTGSDEQYF
>11|TRBV30
CAWGRSEKLFF
>15|TRBV11-1
CASRRRQANTGELFF